The 11 T cell receptor beta chains given below trace back to one sample, sequenced in a study of blood T cell repertoires in COVID-19. Here immunoSEQ multiplex PCR was the method, and the copy in TCRdb shows in-frame clones only, minus some. The data contain under 250,000 clones, roughly 80% of them singletons. Sequenced sample: peripheral blood. These receptors all stem from a middle-aged woman with COVID-19, enrolled during active disease.

This rearrangement joins TRBV18 to TRBJ1-2; 9 nucleotides line up with TRBD1. Unmatched junction bases numbered 5, after V lost 0 bases and J lost 6 bases. CDR3 length: 15 residues. The germline V gene encodes CDR1 KGHSH and CDR2 LQKENI. The CDR3 here is CASSPPMDRGHGYTF. The DNA for the CDR3 is TGTGCCAGCTCACCACCAATGGACAGGGGTCATGGCTACACCTTC.

The chain combines TRBV5-1 with TRBJ1-1, with 8 bases lining up with TRBD1. The ends lost 4 bases at V and 0 bases at J; junction bases unmatched: 2. Germline CDR1 reads SGHRS; CDR2 reads YFSETQ. This CDR3 contains 14 residues. The CDR3 spells CASSRDRMNTEAFF. CDR3 sequence (DNA): TGCGCCAGCAGCAGGGACAGGATGAACACTGAAGCTTTCTTT.

CDR3: CASSQSHGETQYF. Here the CDR3 DNA reads TGTGCCAGCAGCCAATCCCACGGAGAGACCCAGTACTTC. V is TRBV4-2 and J is TRBJ2-5; D is uncertain. V gave up 2 bases and J gave up 4 bases, with 8 bases separating them. This CDR3 has 13 amino acids. CDR1 LGHNA and CDR2 YNFKEQ come from the germline V gene.

This chain connects TRBV6-4 to TRBJ1-4, with 9 bases identical to TRBD1. The CDR3 runs 13 residues. The ends lost 5 bases at V and 7 bases at J; junction bases unmatched: 2. Germline-derived CDR1 and CDR2 are MRHNA and SNTAGT. CDR3 nucleotide sequence: TGTGCCAGCAGTAGGGGACAGGGTGAAAAACTGTTTTTT. As protein: CASSRGQGEKLFF.

The chain couples TRBV5-6 to TRBJ2-1, with 7 bases fitting TRBD2. Germline CDR1 is SGHDT and CDR2 is YYEEEE. V lost 4 bases, J lost 5 bases, and 9 bases stayed unmatched. The CDR3 length is 15 residues. DNA for the CDR3: TGTGCCAGCAGCAGCCGTAGCGGGTTCCACAATGAGCAGTTCTTC. Residues: CASSSRSGFHNEQFF.

The chain joins TRBV7-9 to TRBJ2-7; 13 nucleotides agree with TRBD2. V shed 3 bases and J 5 bases; nucleotides not matched to a gene: 13. The CDR3 is 18 residues long. Germline CDR1 SEHNR, CDR2 FQNEAQ (reference sequence). This CDR3 is CASSLLGAGLAGEDEQYF. CDR3 bases: TGTGCCAGCAGCTTGTTGGGAGCCGGACTAGCGGGGGAGGACGAGCAGTACTTC.

The CDR3 loop reads CASSQEGGVRTGELFF. In nucleotides, the CDR3 is TGCGCCAGCAGCCAAGAGGGCGGGGTTCGGACCGGGGAGCTGTTTTTT. V and J are TRBV4-1 and TRBJ2-2; perhaps TRBD2 as D (6 bases). Germline V gene lookup returns CDR1 MGHRA and CDR2 YSYEKL. The CDR3 contains 16 residues. V dropped 0 bases and J dropped 5 bases, with 13 bases sitting between them.

The rearrangement links TRBV30 to TRBJ2-3, with D unresolved. Germline V gene data show CDR1 as GTSNPN and CDR2 as SVGIG (reference sequence). The CDR3 is 12 amino acids. Trimming took off 2 bases at V and 4 bases at J, with 7 bases between the two ends. The CDR3 DNA reads as TGTGCCTGGAGTAAGCCCGCAGATACGCAGTATTTT. Translating gives CAWSKPADTQYF.

The chain links TRBV18 to TRBJ2-7, with unresolved D. With 6 bases removed from V and 6 bases from J, the gap between germline ends came to 9 bases. CDR1 and CDR2 (germline): KGHSH, LQKENI. CDR3 length equals 11 residues. The CDR3 sequence is CASSPDSEQYF. The CDR3 DNA reads TGTGCCAGCTCCCCCGATAGCGAGCAGTACTTC.

V usage is TRBV5-1 and J usage is TRBJ2-3, with D perhaps matching TRBD1 (7 bases). The CDR3 spans 15 residues. The ends were cut back, 1 base at V and 7 bases at J, with 16 bases in the middle. In germline, CDR1 is SGHRS, CDR2 YFSETQ. CDR3 region: CASSLSVQGGHTQYF. CDR3 nucleotides: TGCGCCAGCAGCTTGTCTGTTCAGGGGGGACATACGCAGTATTTT.

This rearrangement joins TRBV6-1 to TRBJ2-7; D uncertain. Trimming took 1 base from V and 5 from J, leaving 12 bases between them. CDR1 MNHNS and CDR2 SASEGT come from the germline V gene. The CDR3 runs to 14 residues. The CDR3 here is CASSEVRPTDEQYF. DNA of the CDR3: TGTGCCAGCAGTGAAGTGCGGCCTACGGACGAGCAGTACTTC.